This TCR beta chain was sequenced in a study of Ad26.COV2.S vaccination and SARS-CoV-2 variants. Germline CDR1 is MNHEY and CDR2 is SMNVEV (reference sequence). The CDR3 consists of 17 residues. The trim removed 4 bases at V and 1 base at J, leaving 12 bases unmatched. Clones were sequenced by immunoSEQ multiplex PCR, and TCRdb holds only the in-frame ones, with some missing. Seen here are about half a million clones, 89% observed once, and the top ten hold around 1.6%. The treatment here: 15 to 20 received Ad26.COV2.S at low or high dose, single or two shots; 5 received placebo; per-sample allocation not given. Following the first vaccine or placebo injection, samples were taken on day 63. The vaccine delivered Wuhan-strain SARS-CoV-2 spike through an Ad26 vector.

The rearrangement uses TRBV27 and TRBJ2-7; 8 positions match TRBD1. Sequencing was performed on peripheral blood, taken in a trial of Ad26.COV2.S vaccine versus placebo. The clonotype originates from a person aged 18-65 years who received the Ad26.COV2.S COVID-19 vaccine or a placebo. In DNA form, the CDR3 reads TGTGCCAGCAGTTCAGGACAGGGCCGCACGCGGTCCTACGAGCAGTACTTC. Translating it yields CASSSGQGRTRSYEQYF.